Shown below are 5 T cell receptor beta chains from a single sample sequenced in a study of blood T cell repertoires in COVID-19. TCRdb's copy holds only in-frame clones and misses some; the assay was immunoSEQ multiplex PCR. The data contain roughly 30,000 clones, roughly 80% of them seen just once; the ten biggest clones take up roughly 7.3%. The specimen sequenced was peripheral blood. Receptor source: a woman aged 55-69 years with acute or convalescent COVID-19.

The chain carries TRBV6-1 and TRBJ1-2; TRBD1 aligns across 10 bases. The CDR3 is 17 residues long. The trim removed 0 bases at V and 0 bases at J, leaving 4 bases unmatched. Germline V gene lookup returns CDR1 MNHNS and CDR2 SASEGT. CDR3 residues: CASSEAGQGWANYGYTF. As DNA, the CDR3 is TGTGCCAGCAGTGAAGCGGGACAGGGGTGGGCTAACTATGGCTACACCTTC.

This clone was seen only once. V is TRBV7-3 and J is TRBJ2-1, with D possibly being TRBD2 (7 bases). There are 15 residues in the CDR3. V was cut by 4 bases and J by 1 base, with 11 bases left in between. Per the germline V gene, CDR1 is SGHTA and CDR2 is FQGTGA. The CDR3: CASSWEGGSYNEQFF. In DNA form, the CDR3 reads TGTGCCAGCAGCTGGGAGGGGGGATCCTACAATGAGCAGTTCTTC.

V and J are TRBV21-1 and TRBJ2-7; no check of the table's D call, TRBD1, against the DNA was made. TRBV21-1 is listed as a pseudogene. The CDR3 sequence is 16 residues long. DNA for the CDR3: TGTGCCAGCAGCAAACGGACAGGGTTCCCTAACTACGAGCAGTACTTC. Protein: CASSKRTGFPNYEQYF.

The rearrangement joins TRBV6-9 to TRBJ1-2; the D is unclear. V dropped 4 bases and J dropped 0 bases, with 12 bases sitting between them. CDR3 length: 15 residues. Germline V gene lookup returns CDR1 MNHGY and CDR2 SVAAGI. CDR3 loop: CASSSRSRANYGYTF. The CDR3 coding sequence is TGTGCCAGCAGTTCACGTTCAAGAGCTAACTATGGCTACACCTTC.

V is TRBV10-3 and J is TRBJ1-1; maybe TRBD1 (5 bases). This CDR3 is 13 amino acids long. The V and J ends lost 4 bases and 3 bases respectively, with 9 bases between them. Germline V CDR1 and CDR2: ENHRY, SYGVKD. The CDR3 is CAISVGEYTEAFF. The CDR3 DNA is TGTGCCATCAGTGTAGGGGAATACACTGAAGCTTTCTTT.